This note documents a single T cell receptor (beta chain) sequence. A few counts support this clone. Its antigen is currently not known. The input lacks base qualities; no much larger clone sits a single base away. All of the isolated RNA was reverse transcribed with the High Capacity cDNA Reverse Transcription Kit, so expressed TCRB transcripts were sequenced. Deep immunoSEQ sequencing was performed on naive, central memory and regulatory T cell samples, with an average of approximately 4 million total reads per sample. After sorted cells were lysed in RLT buffer, RNA was extracted with DNase-treated RNeasy Micro or Mini kits, with the choice depending on cell number. To prevent cross-contamination, each cell subset was processed individually, whereas patient and healthy donor samples were processed jointly. The immunoSEQ multiplex PCR was used to amplify TCRB sequences from cDNA, generating 87-bp fragments that spanned the CDR3 region. Amplicons were sequenced on the Illumina HiSeq platform. As for the authors' bioinformatics: Synthetic template baselines were used to correct PCR bias computationally, reads within Hamming distance 2 were collapsed together, and singletons that could not be merged were discarded. Reads were aligned against IMGT so that V, D and J genes, CDR3 length and insertions or deletions at six rearrangement sites could be assigned. Clonotype counts were normalized to sorted cell number within each subset before computing true diversity and Gini coefficients with the tcR R package. The overlap coefficient, calculated on TCRB nucleotide sequences, was used to measure repertoire sharing. Out-of-frame TCRB sequences from naive cells were analyzed as a proxy for the pre-selection repertoire. Sourced from immuneACCESS, this table was stored by TCRdb with only in-frame sequences that have V and J called. A share of the clones is absent; for the studies checked, an unresolved V gene accounts for under half, and the remainder has no known explanation. V and J calls and clone size come straight from that table; D and trimming were deduced from the DNA. The sample contains hundreds of thousands of clones, roughly 13% of them found a single time. In total, the top ten clones hold less than 0.025% of the sample.

The sample is drawn from a study of beta chain features in type 1 diabetes (dated by TCRdb to 2017 to 2018). For the study in its entirety: No differences in mean age, gender distribution, total cell number or subset yield were found between patients and healthy donors. Across all samples, about 110 million sorted cells were examined, and cell number per subset correlated strongly with RNA yield. The study compared the TCRB repertoires of sorted circulating CD4+ T cell subsets in recently diagnosed type 1 diabetes patients with those in matched healthy donors. Regulatory and stem cell-like memory subsets were obtained from only 8 patients and about eight healthy donors, while naive and central memory subsets were obtained from all 30 or so donors. Here is what the overall study found, with its caveats: Naive, central memory and regulatory TCRB repertoires appeared to be more similar among patients than among healthy donors. Type 1 diabetes patients showed a moderate but significant shortening of TCRB CDR3 length in all four CD4+ subsets. Because small numbers of individuals were included in the HLA sub-analyses, any influence of HLA type on TCRB rearrangement was left unresolved. PCR might favor shorter templates, but patient and control samples were amplified and corrected together, so any skew would affect both groups equally. Because cDNA rather than genomic DNA was sequenced, highly expressing activated cells could have been over-represented, although no difference in activation and CD3 levels was found between groups. At VDJ recombination sites, patients with type 1 diabetes made fewer insertions and deleted more nucleotides, a pattern implying thymic rearrangement abnormalities.

Between the V and J ends, shortened by 2 bases and 4 bases respectively, the junction contains 11 bases. From the cysteine through the phenylalanine, the CDR3 covers 14 amino acids. The sequence is cut down to CDR3 DNA, 42 bases in frame from base 1. Via the germline V gene, CDR1 is SGHTA and CDR2 FQGNSA. Each donor gave one peripheral blood draw, averaging around 120 mL, which was collected into heparinised tubes. A BD FACSAria II and a panel including CD45RO, CCR7, CD25, CD127, CD95 and CD27 were used to sort naive, central memory, regulatory and stem cell-like memory CD4+ T cells. Purity was above 95% for every sorted population. PBMCs were separated immediately by Lymphoprep density gradient centrifugation and were stained directly, without being cultured. So that batch effects would be minimized, each experiment stained and sorted samples in pairs, pairing one healthy donor with one patient.

The sequence was collected from a man between 18 and 35 years old with type 1 diabetes. The specimen sequenced was naive CD4+ T cells from blood. The cell subset or site label here, explained by the study, means: true naive CD4+ T cells. Recombination connected TRBV7-2 to TRBJ1-1, with the D gene call left open. CDR3 sequence: CASSLRVLGTEAFF. The nucleotides are TGTGCCAGCAGCTTAAGGGTATTAGGCACTGAAGCTTTCTTT. The CDR3, completed at both ends by the reference TRBV7-2 and TRBJ1-1 genes, gives the full variable domain GAGVSQSPSNKVTEKGKDVELRCDPISGHTALYWYRQSLGQGLEFLIYFQGNSAPDKSGLPSDRFSAERTGGSVSTLTIQRTQQEDSAVYLCASSLRVLGTEAFFGQGTRLTVV.